Listed here is a single T cell receptor beta chain. Additional DNA sequences in this sample encode the identical CDR3. This specimen comes from a study of cytotoxic CD8 clonotypes in ibrutinib-treated CLL. This CDR3 has 11 residues. Trimming shortened V by 6 bases and J by 4 bases, and 9 bases separated the two germline ends. CDR1 and CDR2 from the germline V gene are DFQATT and SNEGSKA (reference sequence). Target depth was 1 in 200,000 to 1 in 1 million T cells, about 10x per clonotype. Sequencing used immunoSEQ multiplex PCR; TCRdb keeps in-frame clones, though not all of them. The sample yields approximately 150,000 clones, 77% seen once.

Sequencing used PBMCs, obtained after 12 months of ibrutinib treatment. The sequence derives from a human donor with chronic lymphocytic leukemia. The J gene is TRBJ1-1, the V gene TRBV20-1; possible D gene TRBD1, 5 bases. CDR3: CSARDSTEAFF. CDR3 in DNA: TGCAGTGCCCGAGACAGCACTGAAGCTTTCTTT.